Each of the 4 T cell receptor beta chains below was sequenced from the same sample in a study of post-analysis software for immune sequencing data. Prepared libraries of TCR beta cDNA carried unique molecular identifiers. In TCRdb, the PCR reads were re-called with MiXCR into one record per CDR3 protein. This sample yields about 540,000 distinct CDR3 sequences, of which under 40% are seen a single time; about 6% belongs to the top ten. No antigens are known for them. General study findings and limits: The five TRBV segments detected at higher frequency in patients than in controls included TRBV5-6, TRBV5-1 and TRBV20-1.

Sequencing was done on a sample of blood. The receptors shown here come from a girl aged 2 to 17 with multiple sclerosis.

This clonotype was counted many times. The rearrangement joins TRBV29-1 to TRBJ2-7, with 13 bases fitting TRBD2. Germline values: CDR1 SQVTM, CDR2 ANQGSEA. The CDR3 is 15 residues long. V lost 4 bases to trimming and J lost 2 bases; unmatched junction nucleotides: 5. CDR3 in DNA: TGCAGCGTTGGGGGACTAGCGGGGTCTACCTACGAGCAGTACTTC. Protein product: CSVGGLAGSTYEQYF.

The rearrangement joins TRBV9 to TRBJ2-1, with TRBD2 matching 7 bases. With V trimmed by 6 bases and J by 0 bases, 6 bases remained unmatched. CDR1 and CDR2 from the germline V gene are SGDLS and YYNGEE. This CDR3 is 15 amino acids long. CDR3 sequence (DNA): TGTGCCAGCAACCGCGGGGGTAGCTCCTACAATGAGCAGTTCTTC. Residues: CASNRGGSSYNEQFF.

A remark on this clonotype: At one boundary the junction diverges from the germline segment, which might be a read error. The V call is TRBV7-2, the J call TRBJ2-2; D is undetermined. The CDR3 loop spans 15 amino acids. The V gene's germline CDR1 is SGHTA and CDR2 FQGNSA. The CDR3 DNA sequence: TGTGCCAGCCGCTTCGTCGTATTGGACACCGGGGAGCTGTTTTTT. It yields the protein CASRFVVLDTGELFF.

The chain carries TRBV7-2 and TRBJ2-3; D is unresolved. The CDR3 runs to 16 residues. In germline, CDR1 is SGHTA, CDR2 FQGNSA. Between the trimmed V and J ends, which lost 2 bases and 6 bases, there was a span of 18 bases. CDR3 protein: CASSLFLLGAADTQYF. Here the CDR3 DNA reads TGTGCCAGCAGCTTATTTCTCCTGGGCGCCGCGGATACGCAGTATTTT. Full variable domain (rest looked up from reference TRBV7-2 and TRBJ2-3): GAGVSQSPSNKVTEKGKDVELRCDPISGHTALYWYRQSLGQGLEFLIYFQGNSAPDKSGLPSDRFSAERTGGSVSTLTIQRTQQEDSAVYLCASSLFLLGAADTQYFGPGTRLTVL.